One sample yielded the 32 T cell receptor beta chains listed below, sequenced in a study of cytomegalovirus exposure and HLA in healthy donors. The repertoire was sequenced with immunoSEQ multiplex PCR; TCRdb's copy has only in-frame clones and lacks some. Of some 110,000 clones in the sample, less than 90% were seen once. What was sequenced was PBMCs. The receptors derive from a woman under 30 in good health and CMV-seropositive.

The chain recombines TRBV4-1 with TRBJ2-1; 9 bases match TRBD2. V shed 0 bases and J 10 bases; nucleotides not matched to a gene: 7. The CDR3 sequence is 15 residues long. Germline values: CDR1 MGHRA, CDR2 YSYEKL. Here the CDR3 reads CASSQEAGGRGEQFF. The CDR3 DNA reads TGCGCCAGCAGCCAAGAGGCGGGAGGGAGGGGCGAGCAGTTCTTC.

The chain employs TRBV15 and TRBJ1-2, with D possibly being TRBD1 (5 bases). The CDR3 spans 14 residues. Trimming pared 3 bases from V and 0 bases from J, leaving 8 bases between. Germline CDR1 reads LNHNV; CDR2 reads YYDKDF (reference sequence). CDR3 nucleotides: TGTGCCACCAGCAGTCAGGGCGCTAACTATGGCTACACCTTC. Protein product: CATSSQGANYGYTF.

CDR3 DNA sequence: TGTGCCAGCAGTTGGGGGGGCCTAAGCTCCTACGAGCAGTACTTC. Translated, it gives CASSWGGLSSYEQYF. The chain couples TRBV2 to TRBJ2-7; possibly TRBD2 for D (7 bases). Germline CDR1 reads SNHLY; CDR2 reads FYNNEI. V lost 5 bases, J lost 0 bases, and 14 bases lay in between. This CDR3 has 15 residues.

This clone was seen a few times. The V call is TRBV9, the J call TRBJ1-1; D possibly corresponds to TRBD1 (5 bases). V lost 2 bases, J lost 1 base, and 12 bases lay in between. The CDR3 is made up of 15 amino acids. CDR1 and CDR2 (germline): SGDLS, YYNGEE. CDR3: CASSVYSDRNTEAFF. The CDR3 coding sequence is TGTGCCAGCAGCGTCTACTCAGACAGGAACACTGAAGCTTTCTTT.

This chain uses TRBV10-2 with TRBJ2-3, with TRBD2 matching 7 bases. J was trimmed by 0 bases and V by 9 bases; bases with no gene match: 3. There are 13 residues in the CDR3. Germline CDR1 reads WSHSY; CDR2 reads SAAADI. DNA for the CDR3: TGCGCCAGTCGACTAGCTAGCACAGATACGCAGTATTTT. Translation gives CASRLASTDTQYF.

The V and J genes are TRBV6-5 and TRBJ1-1, with D maybe TRBD1 (5 bases). Trimming cost V 2 bases and J 5 bases, with 12 bases left between them. Germline V CDR1 and CDR2: MNHEY, SVGAGI. The CDR3 is made up of 14 amino acids. The CDR3 DNA sequence: TGTGCCAGCAGTTACATCCGGGGGGATACTGAAGCTTTCTTT. Amino acids: CASSYIRGDTEAFF.

The chain combines TRBV6-1 with TRBJ1-5; no clear D gene. V lost 4 bases to trimming and J lost 3 bases, with 7 bases between them. CDR3 length: 13 amino acids. CDR1 and CDR2 from the germline V gene are MNHNS and SASEGT. CDR3 bases: TGTGCCAGCAGTGGACAACCCAATCAGCCCCAGCATTTT. This sequence encodes CASSGQPNQPQHF.

This clone was observed a few times. The chain has TRBV28 and TRBJ1-2, with 7 bases aligning to TRBD1. The CDR3 extends over 15 amino acids. The V segment lost 5 bases and the J segment 3 bases; nucleotides outside the gene matches: 9. In germline, CDR1 is MDHEN, CDR2 SYDVKM. The CDR3 DNA sequence: TGTGCCAGCAGTGCCACAGACAGGGAGGACTATGGCTACACCTTC. It translates to CASSATDREDYGYTF.

The V and J genes are TRBV29-1 and TRBJ1-4, with 8 bases fitting TRBD1. V shed 7 bases and J 7 bases; nucleotides not matched to a gene: 8. The germline V gene encodes CDR1 SQVTM and CDR2 ANQGSEA. The CDR3 runs to 13 residues. The CDR3 sequence: CSAVQGASEKLFF. CDR3 in DNA: TGCAGCGCCGTGCAGGGGGCGTCTGAAAAACTGTTTTTT. Supplemented by reference TRBV29-1 and TRBJ1-4, the full variable domain reads SAVISQKPSRDICQRGTSLTIQCQVDSQVTMMFWYRQQPGQSLTLIATANQGSEATYESGFVIDKFPISRPNLTFSTLTVSNMSPEDSSIYLCSAVQGASEKLFFGSGTQLSVL.

This chain connects TRBV7-9 to TRBJ1-3; D unresolved. Germline V gene sequence: CDR1 SEHNR, CDR2 FQNEAQ (reference sequence). The CDR3 extends over 17 amino acids. The V end lost 5 bases, the J end lost 0 bases, and 17 bases lay between the germline ends. CDR3 sequence (DNA): TGTGCCAGCAGCCCCCCTCTGGGCAGAAGCTCTGGAAACACCATATATTTT. As protein: CASSPPLGRSSGNTIYF.

This clone was counted once. The chain carries TRBV27 and TRBJ2-3, with 14 bases identical to TRBD2. CDR3 length: 18 amino acids. The V segment lost 4 bases and the J segment 2 bases; nucleotides outside the gene matches: 8. Germline CDR1 and CDR2: MNHEY and SMNVEV (reference sequence). CDR3 sequence: CASSSSWTSGGITDTQYF. The DNA of the CDR3 is TGTGCCAGCAGTTCCTCCTGGACTAGCGGGGGGATCACAGATACGCAGTATTTT.

The chain has TRBV27 and TRBJ2-2; D unresolved. Trimming removed 4 bases from V and 4 bases from J, with 10 bases in between. Germline lookup yields CDR1 MNHEY and CDR2 SMNVEV (reference sequence). The CDR3 loop spans 14 amino acids. CDR3 nucleotide sequence: TGTGCCAGCAGTTACACCACCGTCACCGGGGAGCTGTTTTTT. Translating it yields CASSYTTVTGELFF.

The chain couples TRBV2 to TRBJ1-6, with 8 bases identical to TRBD1. This CDR3 spans 16 amino acids. With 7 bases clipped from V and 5 bases from J, the junction kept 10 bases outside the gene matches. Germline assignment: CDR1 SNHLY and CDR2 FYNNEI. The CDR3 sequence: CASNSQGDRNNSPLHF. CDR3 sequence (DNA): TGTGCCAGCAATTCACAGGGGGATCGGAATAATTCACCCCTCCACTTT.

V gene TRBV2 combines with J gene TRBJ1-1, with D possibly being TRBD1 (6 bases). V lost 7 bases and J 0 bases, leaving 15 bases between the germline ends. CDR1 and CDR2 (germline): SNHLY, FYNNEI. The CDR3 runs 15 residues. The CDR3 region has the DNA TGTGCCAGCACCCTGCTGGGGGGGCTGAACACTGAAGCTTTCTTT. It translates to CASTLLGGLNTEAFF.

The chain couples TRBV7-8 to TRBJ1-6; the match to TRBD1 covers 8 bases. Germline V CDR1 and CDR2: SGHVS, FQNEAQ. The length of the CDR3 is 15 residues. Losses at the gene ends were 5 bases for V and 8 bases for J; bases not matched to a gene: 8. The chain's CDR3 is CASSVRQGQDSPLHF. The CDR3 region has the DNA TGTGCCAGCAGCGTAAGACAGGGACAGGATTCACCCCTCCACTTT.

The chain joins TRBV27 to TRBJ2-3; 11 positions agree with TRBD2. V shed 5 bases and J 6 bases; nucleotides not matched to a gene: 4. From germline, CDR1 is MNHEY and CDR2 SMNVEV (reference sequence). CDR3 length: 14 residues. The CDR3 nucleotides read TGTGCCAGCAGTCCTAGCGGGGGGAGGGATACGCAGTATTTT. Protein sequence: CASSPSGGRDTQYF.

J is TRBJ1-5 and V is TRBV27, with TRBD1 identical over 8 bases. The germline gives CDR1 MNHEY, CDR2 SMNVEV (reference sequence). The CDR3 has 15 amino acids. Losses at the gene ends were 6 bases for V and 0 bases for J; bases not matched to a gene: 4. CDR3 in amino acids: CASSYRGDSNQPQHF. The CDR3, as DNA: TGTGCCAGCAGCTACAGGGGGGATAGCAATCAGCCCCAGCATTTT.

J is TRBJ1-2 and V is TRBV7-9; TRBD1 aligns across 7 bases. V trimming: 5 bases; J trimming: 10 bases; junction bases outside the gene matches: 7. Germline V lookup: CDR1 SEHNR, CDR2 FQNEAQ (reference sequence). The CDR3 consists of 12 residues. This CDR3 reads CASSTTTGPYTF. The CDR3 DNA sequence: TGTGCCAGCAGCACCACGACAGGGCCCTACACCTTC. The variable domain in full, completed from reference TRBV7-9 and TRBJ1-2, reads DTGVSQNPRHKITKRGQNVTFRCDPISEHNRLYWYRQTLGQGPEFLTYFQNEAQLEKSRLLSDRFSAERPKGSFSTLEIQRTEQGDSAMYLCASSTTTGPYTFGSGTRLTVV.

This sequence joins TRBV28 and TRBJ2-7; tentatively, D is TRBD1 (6 bases). V shed 5 bases and J shed 2 bases, with 10 bases lying between them. Germline V CDR1 and CDR2: MDHEN, SYDVKM. CDR3 length: 13 amino acids. CDR3 in DNA: TGTGCCAGCAGTAGACAGGAGCCCTACGAGCAGTACGTC. This translates into CASSRQEPYEQYV.

The chain carries TRBV25-1 and TRBJ2-3; TRBD2 aligns across 10 bases. Germline V gives CDR1 MGHDK, CDR2 SYGVNS. This CDR3 spans 16 amino acids. V gave up 6 bases and J gave up 4 bases; unmatched junction bases: 10. The chain's CDR3 is CASRRGTSARSDTQYF. In DNA form, the CDR3 reads TGTGCCAGCAGGCGGGGGACTAGCGCAAGGTCAGATACGCAGTATTTT.

This clone was counted a single time. The chain combines TRBV9 with TRBJ2-3, with 10 bases that match TRBD2. Germline V gene lookup returns CDR1 SGDLS and CDR2 YYNGEE. V dropped 0 bases and J dropped 4; count of bases not matched to a gene: 5. The CDR3 covers 16 residues. The CDR3, as DNA: TGTGCCAGCAGCGTAGGAGGGACTAGCGTCGCAGATACGCAGTATTTT. It specifies CASSVGGTSVADTQYF.

This clone was observed once. The chain couples TRBV29-1 to TRBJ2-5; possible D gene TRBD1, 6 bases. The V and J ends lost 3 bases and 5 bases respectively, with 10 bases between them. In germline, CDR1 is SQVTM, CDR2 ANQGSEA. The CDR3 runs 12 residues. The CDR3 DNA reads as TGCAGCGTTGACAGGGGTCGGGAGACCCAGTACTTC. Protein product: CSVDRGRETQYF.

The rearrangement uses TRBV6-1 and TRBJ1-4; 9 bases fit TRBD1. The CDR3 length is 14 residues. From germline, CDR1 is MNHNS and CDR2 SASEGT. V trimming: 6 bases; J trimming: 8 bases; junction bases outside the gene matches: 7. CDR3 loop: CASSSGTGWEKLFF. As DNA, the CDR3 is TGTGCCAGCAGCTCCGGGACAGGGTGGGAAAAACTGTTTTTT.

This chain joins TRBV4-1 and TRBJ2-7; 7 bases are a match to TRBD1. Trimming took 0 bases from V and 3 from J; bases not matched to a gene: 2. Germline V CDR1 and CDR2: MGHRA, YSYEKL. This CDR3 region has 14 residues. The CDR3 region is CASSQDRDSYEQYF. The CDR3 coding sequence is TGCGCCAGCAGCCAAGATCGGGACAGCTACGAGCAGTACTTC.

This clone was seen a few times. The junction does not match germline at one end; this may be a read error. This chain joins TRBV4-1 and TRBJ2-7; tentative D call: TRBD1 (6 bases). The CDR3 length is 15 residues. Germline values: CDR1 MGHRA, CDR2 YSYEKL. The CDR3 DNA reads as TGCGCCAGCAGCCAGGCGGACAGATTGTCCTACGAACAGTACTTC. Translated: CASSQADRLSYEQYF.

This clone was detected only a few times. This chain joins TRBV6-1 and TRBJ1-6; tentative D call: TRBD1 (5 bases). CDR3 size: 15 residues. V was pared by 1 base and J by 6 bases, with 10 bases between. Per germline, CDR1 MNHNS and CDR2 SASEGT. The CDR3 bases are TGTGCCAGCAGTGAAGTCGGGGGATCTAATTCACCCCTCCACTTT. It encodes CASSEVGGSNSPLHF.

The gene calls are TRBV15 and TRBJ1-1; 8 bases align to TRBD1. Looked up from germline, CDR1 is LNHNV and CDR2 is YYDKDF (reference sequence). The CDR3 is 14 residues long. Trimming removed 0 bases from V and 4 bases from J; junction bases left unmatched: 1. The CDR3 sequence is CATSRDTGGTEAFF. The CDR3 DNA is TGTGCCACCAGCAGAGATACAGGGGGCACTGAAGCTTTCTTT.

A few counts support this clone. CDR3 amino acids: CATRKGALQPQHF. As DNA, the CDR3 is TGTGCCACCCGGAAGGGGGCTTTACAGCCCCAGCATTTT. The V and J genes are TRBV19 and TRBJ1-5; 7 nucleotides align to TRBD1. CDR3 length equals 13 residues. V trimming: 10 bases; J trimming: 7 bases; junction bases outside the gene matches: 10. Per the germline V gene, CDR1 is LNHDA and CDR2 is SQIVND (reference sequence).

The rearrangement uses TRBV5-6 and TRBJ1-1, with 8 nucleotides matching TRBD1. CDR1 SGHDT and CDR2 YYEEEE come from the germline V gene. Trimming at V came to 3 bases and at J to 0 bases, leaving 1 base not matched to a gene. The CDR3 extends over 14 amino acids. The CDR3 DNA reads TGTGCCAGCAGCTGGACAGGGATGAACACTGAAGCTTTCTTT. It codes for CASSWTGMNTEAFF. The variable domain in full, with the rest retrieved from reference TRBV5-6 and TRBJ1-1, is DAGVTQSPTHLIKTRGQQVTLRCSPKSGHDTVSWYQQALGQGPQFIFQYYEEEERQRGNFPDRFSGHQFPNYSSELNVNALLLGDSALYLCASSWTGMNTEAFFGQGTRLTVV.

This sequence joins TRBV7-2 and TRBJ2-1; 9 bases agree with TRBD2. The CDR3 runs to 16 residues. Unmatched junction bases numbered 8, after V lost 2 bases and J lost 6 bases. Germline CDR1 reads SGHTA; CDR2 reads FQGNSA. The DNA for the CDR3 is TGTGCCAGCAGCTTATTATCTCTAGCGGGGCCCAATGAGCAGTTCTTC. Its translation: CASSLLSLAGPNEQFF.

The chain is built from TRBV4-1 and TRBJ2-5, with 10 positions matching TRBD1. This CDR3 has 14 residues. Germline-derived CDR1 and CDR2 are MGHRA and YSYEKL. V lost 3 bases to trimming and J lost 3 bases; unmatched junction nucleotides: 1. CDR3 sequence: CASSQGTGEETQYF. CDR3 nucleotides: TGCGCCAGCAGCCAGGGGACAGGGGAAGAGACCCAGTACTTC.

Concerning this clone: This specimen includes other DNA sequences encoding the same CDR3. V gene TRBV5-4 combines with J gene TRBJ1-2; perhaps TRBD1 as D (6 bases). The CDR3 has 13 residues. The V gene's germline CDR1 is SGHNT and CDR2 YYREEE (reference sequence). The V end was cut by 5 bases, the J end by 4 bases, with 12 bases between. CDR3 DNA: TGTGCCAGCAGTCTTGACAGGCTCTATGGCTACACCTTC. Protein product: CASSLDRLYGYTF.